This T cell receptor beta chain came from a study of T-cell reconstitution after alpha-beta-depleted transplantation in children. The CDR3 spans 11 residues. Per germline, CDR1 SSHAT and CDR2 FNYEAQ (reference sequence). V shed 5 bases and J shed 12 bases, with 11 bases lying between them. This sample's TCRbeta library carried unique molecular identifier barcodes. In TCRdb, the PCR reads were re-called with MiXCR into one record per CDR3 protein. The sample carries around 960,000 distinct CDR3 sequences, 25% to 30% recorded once. The material sequenced was PBMCs, mostly from graft donor cells, taken 360 days after TCRalphabeta/CD19-depleted stem cell transplant. The chain recombines TRBV7-7 with TRBJ2-1, with a possible D match to TRBD2 (5 bases). The receptor's source is a boy less than two years old who had a stem cell transplant for SCID, so the T cells may come from the graft donor. The CDR3 spells CASSGGGVQFF. Here the CDR3 DNA reads TGTGCCAGCAGCGGAGGCGGAGTGCAGTTCTTC.